This TCR beta chain was recovered during a study of cytomegalovirus exposure and HLA in healthy donors. Notes on the study in general: Some V segments could not be told apart, so they were left out, TRBV6-2 and TRBV6-3 among them.

The PCR made use of 60 Vbeta and 13 Jbeta primers. This table comes from immunoSEQ multiplex PCR, and its TCRdb copy is limited to in-frame clones, with some not included. Among tens of thousands of clones, roughly 67% were seen once, and the ten largest hold 5.4%. From germline, CDR1 is LNHDA and CDR2 SQIVND (reference sequence). CDR3 length equals 16 residues. V dropped 5 bases and J dropped 0; count of bases not matched to a gene: 7. As for this clone: Its matching antigen is unknown.

The clonotype comes from a man over 45 in good health and CMV-seronegative. Sequencing was performed on PBMCs. V usage is TRBV19 and J usage is TRBJ2-3; TRBD2 matches 8 bases. In DNA, the CDR3 is TGTGCCAGTAGTGGATATAGCGGGGACAGCACAGATACGCAGTATTTT. Its translation is CASSGYSGDSTDTQYF.